This TCR beta chain was found in a study of cytomegalovirus exposure and HLA in healthy donors. Whole-study findings and limits: A later analysis reportedly found fewer N-insertions in an Asian-associated ancestry cluster than the approximately 670-donor mean. A likely sequencing artifact accounted for one observed cluster of highly shared sequence variants. The majority of CMV-associated TCR beta chains were reported as apparently HLA-restricted in a later analysis.

Every donor was a healthy person donating bone marrow. Concerning this clone itself: Its target is unknown.

PCR employed 60 Vbeta and 13 Jbeta primers. Here immunoSEQ multiplex PCR was the method, and the copy in TCRdb shows in-frame clones only, minus some. The sample contains some 150,000 clones, roughly three fifths of which appear only once. V gave up 6 bases and J gave up 3 bases; unmatched junction bases: 9. CDR1 and CDR2 from the germline V gene are SGHTA and FQGNSA. CDR3 length: 16 residues. The clonotype comes from a middle-aged woman in good health and CMV-seronegative. The chain recombines TRBV7-2 with TRBJ2-2, with 8 positions matching TRBD1. Sequenced material: PBMCs. Written as DNA, the CDR3 is TGTGCCAGCAGAGGGAAGGGACAGGCGGACACCGGGGAGCTGTTTTTT. Translating it yields CASRGKGQADTGELFF.